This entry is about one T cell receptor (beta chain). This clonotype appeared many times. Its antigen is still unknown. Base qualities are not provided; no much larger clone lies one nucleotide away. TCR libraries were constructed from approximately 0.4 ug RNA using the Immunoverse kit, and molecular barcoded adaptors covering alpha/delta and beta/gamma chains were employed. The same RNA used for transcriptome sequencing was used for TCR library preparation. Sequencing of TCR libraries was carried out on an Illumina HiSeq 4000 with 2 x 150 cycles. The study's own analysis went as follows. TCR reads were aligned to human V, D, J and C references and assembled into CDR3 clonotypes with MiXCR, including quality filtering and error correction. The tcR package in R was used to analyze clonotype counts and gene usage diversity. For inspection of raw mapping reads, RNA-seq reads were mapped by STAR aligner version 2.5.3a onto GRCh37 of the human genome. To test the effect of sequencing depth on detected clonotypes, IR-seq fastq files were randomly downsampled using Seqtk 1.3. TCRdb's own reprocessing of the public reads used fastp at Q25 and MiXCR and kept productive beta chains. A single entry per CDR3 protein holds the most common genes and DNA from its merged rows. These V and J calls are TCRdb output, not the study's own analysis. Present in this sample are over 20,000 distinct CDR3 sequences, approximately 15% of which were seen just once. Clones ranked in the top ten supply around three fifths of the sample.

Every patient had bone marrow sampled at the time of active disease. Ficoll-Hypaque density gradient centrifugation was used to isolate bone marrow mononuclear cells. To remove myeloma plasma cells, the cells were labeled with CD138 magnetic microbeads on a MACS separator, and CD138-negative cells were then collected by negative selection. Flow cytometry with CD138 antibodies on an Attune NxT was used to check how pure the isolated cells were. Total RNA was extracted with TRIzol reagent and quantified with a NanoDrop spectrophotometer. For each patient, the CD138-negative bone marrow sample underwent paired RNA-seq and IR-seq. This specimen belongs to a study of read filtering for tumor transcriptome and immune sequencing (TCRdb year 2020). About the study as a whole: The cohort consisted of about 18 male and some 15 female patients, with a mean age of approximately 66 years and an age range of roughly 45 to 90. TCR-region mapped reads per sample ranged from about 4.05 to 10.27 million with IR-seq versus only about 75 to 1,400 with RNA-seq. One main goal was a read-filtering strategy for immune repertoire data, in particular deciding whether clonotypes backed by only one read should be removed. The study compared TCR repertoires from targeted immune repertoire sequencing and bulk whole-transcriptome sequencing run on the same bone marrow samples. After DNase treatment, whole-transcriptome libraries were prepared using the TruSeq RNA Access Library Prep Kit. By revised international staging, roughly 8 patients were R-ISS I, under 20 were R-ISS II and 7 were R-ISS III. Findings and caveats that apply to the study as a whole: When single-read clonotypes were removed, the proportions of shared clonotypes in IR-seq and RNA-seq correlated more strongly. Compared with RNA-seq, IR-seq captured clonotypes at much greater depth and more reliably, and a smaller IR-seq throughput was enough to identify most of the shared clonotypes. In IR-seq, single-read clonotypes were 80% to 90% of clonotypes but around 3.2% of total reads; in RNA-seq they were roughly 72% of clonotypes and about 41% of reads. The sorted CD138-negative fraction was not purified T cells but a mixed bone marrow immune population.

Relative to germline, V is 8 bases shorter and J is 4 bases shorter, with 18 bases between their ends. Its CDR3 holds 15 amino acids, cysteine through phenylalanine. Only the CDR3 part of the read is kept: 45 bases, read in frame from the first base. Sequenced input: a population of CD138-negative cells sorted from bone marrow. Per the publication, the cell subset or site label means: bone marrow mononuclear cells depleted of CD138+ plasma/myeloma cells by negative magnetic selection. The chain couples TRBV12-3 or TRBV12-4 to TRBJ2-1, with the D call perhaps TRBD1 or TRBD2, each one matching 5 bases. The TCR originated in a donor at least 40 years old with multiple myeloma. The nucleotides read TGTGCCAGCGAATATATCCGGGGACCGTACAATGAGCAGTTCTTC. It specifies CASEYIRGPYNEQFF.